This T cell receptor (beta chain) was recorded in a study of molecular identifiers for immune sequencing clone quantification. This clonotype appeared many times. This CDR3 is 18 amino acids long. Germline-derived CDR1 and CDR2 are SGHAT and FQNNGV. The V and J ends lost 0 bases and 5 bases respectively, with 19 bases between them. TCRdb processed the PCR reads anew with MiXCR; each CDR3 protein has one entry. The sample has some 100,000 distinct CDR3 sequences, around a fifth seen once. The sample taken for sequencing was naive CD8+ T cells from blood, with Jurkat cell RNA spiked in. The subset denotes: FACS-sorted CD8+CD4-CCR7+CD45RA+ naive T cells. The receptor was isolated from a human donor in good health. Some libraries in this study had Jurkat cell RNA spiked in. This chain connects TRBV11-2 to TRBJ1-4; D is possibly TRBD1 (5 bases). CDR3 sequence reads: CASSLDYEFRGDNEKLFF. The CDR3 DNA sequence: TGTGCCAGCAGCTTAGATTATGAATTTCGAGGGGACAATGAAAAACTGTTTTTT.